The present entry profiles one T cell receptor (beta chain) with its context. The source of the sample is a study of T cell responses to AZD1222 COVID-19 vaccine. Trimming shortened V by 0 bases and J by 0 bases, and 1 base separated the two germline ends. CDR3 size: 13 residues. Libraries were prepared by immunoSEQ multiplex PCR; TCRdb keeps only in-frame clonotypes and omits some of them. The table includes 130,000 or so clones, over 90% detected once. This chain links TRBV12-3 or TRBV12-4 with TRBJ2-3, with D uncertain. The sequencing here drew on peripheral blood, taken on day 0 of AZD1222 vaccination. This clonotype was obtained from an adult in good health. DNA of the CDR3: TGTGCCAGCAGTTTAGCTAGCACAGATACGCAGTATTTT. Amino acid sequence: CASSLASTDTQYF.